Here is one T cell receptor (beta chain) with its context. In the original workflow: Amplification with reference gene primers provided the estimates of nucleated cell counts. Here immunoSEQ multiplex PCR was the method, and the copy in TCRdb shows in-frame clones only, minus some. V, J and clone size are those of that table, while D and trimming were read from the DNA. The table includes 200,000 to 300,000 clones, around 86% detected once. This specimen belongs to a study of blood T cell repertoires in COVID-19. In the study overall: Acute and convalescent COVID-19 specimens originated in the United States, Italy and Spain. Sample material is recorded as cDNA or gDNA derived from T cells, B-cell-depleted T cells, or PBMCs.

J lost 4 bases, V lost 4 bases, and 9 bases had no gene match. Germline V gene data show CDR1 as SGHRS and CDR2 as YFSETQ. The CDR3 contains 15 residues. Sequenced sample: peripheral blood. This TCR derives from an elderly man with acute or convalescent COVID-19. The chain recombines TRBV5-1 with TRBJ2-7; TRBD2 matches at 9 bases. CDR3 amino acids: CASSPLAGVKYEQYF. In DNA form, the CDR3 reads TGCGCCAGCAGCCCCTTAGCGGGAGTCAAGTACGAGCAGTACTTC.